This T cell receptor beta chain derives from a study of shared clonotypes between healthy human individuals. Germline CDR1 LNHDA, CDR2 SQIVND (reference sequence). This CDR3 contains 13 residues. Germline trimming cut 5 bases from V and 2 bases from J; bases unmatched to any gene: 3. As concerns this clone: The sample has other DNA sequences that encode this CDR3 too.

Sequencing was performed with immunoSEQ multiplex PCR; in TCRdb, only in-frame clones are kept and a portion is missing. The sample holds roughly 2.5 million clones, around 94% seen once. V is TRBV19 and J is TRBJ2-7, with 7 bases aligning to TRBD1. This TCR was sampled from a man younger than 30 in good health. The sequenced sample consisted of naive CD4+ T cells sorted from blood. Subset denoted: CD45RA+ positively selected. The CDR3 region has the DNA TGTGCCAGTAGTCGACAGGGTACCTACGAGCAGTACTTC. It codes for CASSRQGTYEQYF.